This passage covers 26 T cell receptor beta chains from one sample sequenced in a study of cytomegalovirus exposure and HLA in healthy donors (dated by TCRdb to about 2017). To prepare the library, the immunoSEQ multiplex PCR assay was applied. For the multiplex PCR, a mixture combining 60 forward primers for TCR Vbeta segments and 13 reverse primers for TCR Jbeta segments was used. TCRdb re-hosts the immuneACCESS table, in-frame sequences only. Its copies lack some clones; in the studies checked, an unresolved V gene accounts for under half of them, and the cause for the rest is not known. Within this sample are 100,000 to 150,000 clones, with 75% to 90% of them counted one time only. Roughly 4% of the sample comes from the top ten. The sequencing input was PBMCs. The source of these receptors is a woman aged 40-49 years in good health and CMV-seronegative.

The chain couples TRBV7-2 to TRBJ2-5, with 12 bases matching TRBD1. CDR3 length: 17 amino acids. Germline CDR1 and CDR2: SGHTA and FQGNSA. V trimming: 4 bases; J trimming: 6 bases; junction bases outside the gene matches: 12. The CDR3 DNA sequence: TGTGCCAGCAGCTCGACCACCGGGACAGGGGGCGCGAAGACCCAGTACTTC. It translates to CASSSTTGTGGAKTQYF.

This chain connects TRBV27 to TRBJ2-1; 11 positions agree with TRBD2. The CDR3 is 15 amino acids. Trimming at V came to 2 bases and at J to 8 bases, leaving 5 bases not matched to a gene. CDR1 MNHEY and CDR2 SMNVEV come from the germline V gene (reference sequence). CDR3 in amino acids: CASSLVLAGVDEQFF. In DNA, the CDR3 is TGTGCCAGCAGTTTAGTACTAGCGGGGGTCGATGAGCAGTTCTTC.

The rearrangement joins TRBV6-5 to TRBJ1-2; D not resolved. The CDR3 is 13 amino acids. V lost 8 bases and J 2 bases, leaving 12 bases between the germline ends. The germline V gene has CDR1 MNHEY and CDR2 SVGAGI. The CDR3 DNA reads TGTGCCAGCCGACGCGGGATAAACTATGGCTACACCTTC. It codes for CASRRGINYGYTF.

The chain couples TRBV25-1 to TRBJ2-3; 7 bases agree with TRBD2. The CDR3 totals 16 residues. V shed 1 base and J 3 bases; nucleotides not matched to a gene: 7. Germline loops: CDR1 MGHDK, CDR2 SYGVNS. CDR3 bases: TGTGCCAGCAGTGAATGGGGCGGGGGAGTAACAGATACGCAGTATTTT. Translating it yields CASSEWGGGVTDTQYF.

The chain uses TRBV7-2 and TRBJ2-3; 7 bases line up with TRBD2. V trimming: 5 bases; J trimming: 10 bases; junction bases outside the gene matches: 12. Per germline, CDR1 SGHTA and CDR2 FQGNSA. The CDR3 contains 14 residues. CDR3: CASSPARDYLSQYF. The CDR3, as DNA: TGTGCCAGCAGCCCAGCCCGGGACTACCTCTCGCAGTATTTT.

This clone was detected only once. At one end, the junction sequence differs from germline, possibly due to a read error. The chain combines TRBV5-1 with TRBJ1-3; weak D call: TRBD1 (5 bases). This CDR3 region has 16 residues. CDR1 SGHRS and CDR2 YFSETQ come from the germline V gene. This CDR3 is CARSLDSGAAGNTIYF. CDR3 DNA sequence: TGCGCCCGCAGCTTGGATAGCGGGGCGGCTGGAAACACCATATATTTT.

The chain joins TRBV14 to TRBJ1-2; 8 bases agree with TRBD1. The CDR3 loop spans 14 amino acids. The V segment lost 5 bases and the J segment 7 bases; nucleotides outside the gene matches: 9. CDR1 is SGHDN and CDR2 is FVKESK in the germline V gene. As DNA, the CDR3 is TGTGCCAGCAGCTTCAACTCAGGGGGCCGTGGCTACACCTTC. Protein sequence: CASSFNSGGRGYTF.

This chain connects TRBV4-1 to TRBJ1-1; tentatively, D is TRBD1 (6 bases). The CDR3 contains 17 residues. Germline V gene sequence: CDR1 MGHRA, CDR2 YSYEKL. V shed 4 bases and J shed 1 base, with 19 bases lying between them. The CDR3 bases are TGCGCCAGCAGCCTCCCGAGGCGAGACAGGAGGAACACTGAAGCTTTCTTT. It translates to CASSLPRRDRRNTEAFF.

This chain links TRBV5-6 with TRBJ2-1; 9 nucleotides match TRBD1. This CDR3 has 16 amino acids. CDR1 and CDR2 (germline): SGHDT, YYEEEE. Unmatched junction bases numbered 9, after V lost 2 bases and J lost 6 bases. For the CDR3, the DNA is TGTGCCAGCAGCTTACTCCTCGGGACAGGGCTCAATGAGCAGTTCTTC. This gives the protein CASSLLLGTGLNEQFF.

This clone was counted once. V usage is TRBV5-6 and J usage is TRBJ2-7; 8 positions match TRBD2. CDR3 length: 14 residues. Germline-derived CDR1 and CDR2 are SGHDT and YYEEEE. The ends lost 3 bases at V and 5 bases at J; junction bases unmatched: 7. The CDR3 DNA reads as TGTGCCAGCAGCTCCTCCGGGGGGGCGGACGAGCAGTACTTC. Translating it yields CASSSSGGADEQYF.

The CDR3 bases are TGTGCCAGTAGTATAGTCGGGGATTCGAACACTGAAGCTTTCTTT. The encoded protein is CASSIVGDSNTEAFF. The V call is TRBV19, the J call TRBJ1-1; D is unclear. This CDR3 is built from 15 residues. CDR1 and CDR2 (germline): LNHDA, SQIVND (reference sequence). The V end was cut by 1 base, the J end by 1 base, with 10 bases between.

The chain couples TRBV9 to TRBJ1-1, with D perhaps matching TRBD1 (5 bases). There are 19 residues in the CDR3. Germline V gene sequence: CDR1 SGDLS, CDR2 YYNGEE. The V end lost 8 bases, the J end lost 2 bases, and 31 bases lay between the germline ends. CDR3 nucleotides: TGTGCCAGTACCCTCGGGGACTCTCCCTCGTTTGGCCTAAACACTGAAGCTTTCTTT. As protein: CASTLGDSPSFGLNTEAFF.

The V and J genes are TRBV27 and TRBJ2-1, with D possibly being TRBD2 (5 bases). This CDR3 has 17 amino acids. V was cut by 2 bases and J by 4 bases, with 18 bases left in between. Germline CDR1 reads MNHEY; CDR2 reads SMNVEV (reference sequence). CDR3 amino acids: CASSLIPPSQSYNEQFF. CDR3 DNA sequence: TGTGCCAGCAGTTTAATCCCCCCTAGCCAGTCGTACAATGAGCAGTTCTTC.

The chain is built from TRBV10-3 and TRBJ1-1; D possibly corresponds to TRBD1 (5 bases). V shed 7 bases and J shed 2 bases, with 17 bases lying between them. CDR1 is ENHRY and CDR2 is SYGVKD in the germline V gene. There are 15 residues in the CDR3. The CDR3 bases are TGTGCCATCAAGGTAGGTGGGGCAGTCAACACTGAAGCTTTCTTT. Its protein is CAIKVGGAVNTEAFF.

CDR3 protein: CASSLGGGAGRSPLHF. The CDR3 bases are TGTGCCAGCAGCTTAGGGGGGGGCGCCGGGCGTTCACCCCTCCACTTT. The J gene is TRBJ1-6, the V gene TRBV7-6; possibly TRBD1 for D (6 bases). V lost 1 base and J lost 9, with 16 bases in between. The germline V gene encodes CDR1 SGHVS and CDR2 FNYEAQ. There are 16 residues in the CDR3.

The V gene is TRBV2, the J gene TRBJ1-5, with TRBD1 matching 7 bases. The CDR3 sequence is 13 residues long. V shed 8 bases, J shed 2 bases, and the junction held 3 bases outside the gene matches. The germline gives CDR1 SNHLY, CDR2 FYNNEI. CDR3 loop: CASGGQGNQPQHF. The CDR3, as DNA: TGTGCCAGCGGAGGACAGGGCAATCAGCCCCAGCATTTT. Based on the CDR3 plus reference TRBV2 and TRBJ1-5, the full variable domain is EPEVTQTPSHQVTQMGQEVILRCVPISNHLYFYWYRQILGQKVEFLVSFYNNEISEKSEIFDDQFSVERPDGSNFTLKIRSTKLEDSAMYFCASGGQGNQPQHFGDGTRLSIL.

The chain joins TRBV28 to TRBJ2-7; 13 bases agree with TRBD2. After removal of 4 bases from V and 2 bases from J, the junction contained 2 bases not matched to a gene. The CDR3 is made up of 15 amino acids. Germline V gene lookup returns CDR1 MDHEN and CDR2 SYDVKM. The CDR3 sequence is CASSSGLAGAYEQYF. CDR3 DNA sequence: TGTGCCAGCAGTTCCGGACTAGCGGGAGCCTACGAGCAGTACTTC. Based on the CDR3 plus reference TRBV28 and TRBJ2-7, the full variable domain is DVKVTQSSRYLVKRTGEKVFLECVQDMDHENMFWYRQDPGLGLRLIYFSYDVKMKEKGDIPEGYSVSREKKERFSLILESASTNQTSMYLCASSSGLAGAYEQYFGPGTRLTVT.

This chain uses TRBV2 with TRBJ1-3, with a possible D match to TRBD1 (6 bases). This CDR3 is built from 15 residues. Germline loops: CDR1 SNHLY, CDR2 FYNNEI. V was clipped by 8 bases and J by 2 bases, with 16 bases between them. CDR3 bases: TGTGCCAGCGGTACAGGGAGGGCGCCTGGAAACACCATATATTTT. It codes for CASGTGRAPGNTIYF. The full variable domain, rest sourced from reference TRBV2 and TRBJ1-3, is EPEVTQTPSHQVTQMGQEVILRCVPISNHLYFYWYRQILGQKVEFLVSFYNNEISEKSEIFDDQFSVERPDGSNFTLKIRSTKLEDSAMYFCASGTGRAPGNTIYFGEGSWLTVV.

This clone occurred once. The chain has TRBV5-1 and TRBJ2-3, with D tentatively TRBD1 (5 bases). The V gene lost 6 bases and the J gene lost 7 bases, with 12 bases spanning the gap. This CDR3 comprises 12 residues. Germline CDR1 is SGHRS and CDR2 is YFSETQ. Here the CDR3 reads CASTPGANTQYF. CDR3 coding DNA: TGCGCCAGCACCCCTGGGGCGAATACGCAGTATTTT.

The chain links TRBV9 to TRBJ2-5; D is ambiguous. From germline, CDR1 is SGDLS and CDR2 YYNGEE. V gave up 0 bases and J gave up 5 bases, with 14 bases separating them. This CDR3 spans 15 amino acids. The CDR3 DNA follows: TGTGCCAGCAGCGTAGGTACCGCGATGATGGAGACCCAGTACTTC. Translation: CASSVGTAMMETQYF.

This chain connects TRBV6-4 to TRBJ1-1; D is possibly TRBD1 (6 bases). Germline V lookup: CDR1 MRHNA, CDR2 SNTAGT. Trimming stripped 4 bases from V and 1 base from J, with 7 bases between. The CDR3 spans 13 residues. The CDR3 coding sequence is TGTGCCAGCAGTGGGGGGCCGAACACTGAAGCTTTCTTT. This encodes CASSGGPNTEAFF.

The V and J genes are TRBV4-3 and TRBJ1-2, with 7 bases that match TRBD1. Unmatched junction bases numbered 10, after V lost 4 bases and J lost 5 bases. Germline loops: CDR1 LGHNA, CDR2 YSLEER. This CDR3 comprises 15 residues. The CDR3 protein is CASSRTGPSSYGYTF. CDR3 DNA: TGCGCCAGCAGCCGGACAGGACCTTCCTCGTATGGCTACACCTTC.

The CDR3 region is CASSLSASGGRQETQYF. CDR3 nucleotide sequence: TGTGCCAGCAGCTTATCTGCTAGCGGGGGACGTCAAGAGACCCAGTACTTC. This sequence joins TRBV13 and TRBJ2-5, with 10 positions matching TRBD2. Germline CDR1 is PRHDT and CDR2 is FYEKMQ (reference sequence). V was clipped by 2 bases and J by 2 bases; unmatched bases: 8. The CDR3 contains 17 residues.

This sequence joins TRBV9 and TRBJ1-2; 11 nucleotides match TRBD1. V lost 0 bases and J lost 3; bases outside the gene matches: 1. CDR1 is SGDLS, CDR2 YYNGEE, per germline. This CDR3 has 15 amino acids. The CDR3 sequence is CASSVGDRGDYGYTF. CDR3 DNA: TGTGCCAGCAGCGTAGGGGACAGGGGGGACTATGGCTACACCTTC.

The chain uses TRBV7-6 and TRBJ2-3, with 8 nucleotides matching TRBD1. This CDR3 comprises 15 residues. With 3 bases clipped from V and 3 bases from J, the junction kept 5 bases outside the gene matches. Germline CDR1 reads SGHVS; CDR2 reads FNYEAQ. The CDR3 DNA sequence: TGTGCCAGCAGCTTGGGACAGGTACTTACAGATACGCAGTATTTT. This translates into CASSLGQVLTDTQYF. The variable domain in full, completed from reference TRBV7-6 and TRBJ2-3, reads GAGVSQSPRYKVTKRGQDVALRCDPISGHVSLYWYRQALGQGPEFLTYFNYEAQQDKSGLPNDRFSAERPEGSISTLTIQRTEQRDSAMYRCASSLGQVLTDTQYFGPGTRLTVL.

The chain has TRBV29-1 and TRBJ1-1, with a weak D call TRBD1 (5 bases). Trimming left V 5 bases short and J 7 bases short, with 11 bases between. This CDR3 contains 11 residues. Per germline, CDR1 SQVTM and CDR2 ANQGSEA. The CDR3 DNA follows: TGCAGCGTTCCCCGGGGGAATGAAGCTTTCTTT. Amino acid sequence: CSVPRGNEAFF.